The rows below give T cell receptor beta chains drawn from one sample of a study of T cell responses to AZD1222 COVID-19 vaccine. Data came from immunoSEQ multiplex PCR; TCRdb stores just in-frame clones and leaves some out. This sample has about 180,000 clones, with 80% to 90% found just once. Specimen: peripheral blood, collected 28 days after the second AZD1222 dose. These receptors all come from an adult who received the AZD1222 COVID-19 vaccine. Both conserved end residues are part of each CDR3. The D gene is left open where the match is weak. Clone size is shown for a subset of rows, as once, few, many or a class of expanded clone.

d_gene	v_gene	abundance	j_gene	CDR3aa	CDR3nt
.	TRBV19	.	TRBJ2-2	CASRGPGDTGELFF	TGTGCCAGTCGAGGCCCGGGAGACACCGGGGAGCTGTTTTTT
TRBD2	TRBV9	.	TRBJ2-3	CASSRLIAGALDTQYF	TGTGCCAGCAGCAGATTAATAGCGGGGGCCCTAGATACGCAGTATTTT
.	TRBV5-1	once	TRBJ2-5	CASRPGRLEETQYF	TGCGCCAGCAGACCAGGGAGACTCGAAGAGACCCAGTACTTC
.	TRBV3-1/TRBV3-2	.	TRBJ1-5	CASSQGVGAGQPQHF	TGTGCCAGCAGCCAAGGTGTCGGGGCAGGGCAGCCCCAGCATTTT
.	TRBV19	.	TRBJ2-2	CASKERGLATGELFF	TGTGCCAGTAAGGAAAGGGGCCTTGCCACCGGGGAGCTGTTTTTT
TRBD1	TRBV5-1	.	TRBJ2-5	CASSIGAGGGGETQYF	TGCGCCAGCAGCATAGGAGCAGGGGGCGGAGGAGAGACCCAGTACTTC
TRBD2	TRBV9	.	TRBJ2-1	CASSATSGYDEQFF	TGTGCCAGCAGCGCGACTAGCGGGTATGATGAGCAGTTCTTC
TRBD1	TRBV7-2	once	TRBJ2-7	CASSLAGQGYEQYF	TGTGCCAGCAGCTTAGCGGGACAGGGCTACGAGCAGTACTTC
TRBD1	TRBV11-2	once	TRBJ1-1	CASSLEQGTEAFF	TGTGCCAGCAGCTTAGAACAGGGGACTGAAGCTTTCTTT
.	TRBV21-1	.	TRBJ2-7	CASSLLGGGFGEQYF	TGTGCCAGCAGCCTTCTAGGGGGAGGCTTCGGCGAGCAGTACTTC
.	TRBV19	once	TRBJ2-3	CATKFPGTDTQYF	TGTGCCACTAAGTTCCCCGGCACAGATACGCAGTATTTT
.	TRBV30	.	TRBJ1-2	CAGNSRYGYTF	TGTGCCGGGAACTCAAGATATGGCTACACCTTC
.	TRBV9	.	TRBJ1-2	CASSPRTGWSGGYTF	TGTGCCAGCAGCCCCCGAACAGGGTGGTCCGGTGGCTACACCTTC
.	TRBV10-3	.	TRBJ2-7	CAISENYEQYF	TGTGCCATCAGTGAGAACTACGAGCAGTACTTC
.	TRBV19	.	TRBJ1-2	CASRGGAVYGYTF	TGTGCCAGCCGAGGGGGGGCGGTCTATGGCTACACCTTC
TRBD2	TRBV4-2	.	TRBJ2-3	CASSQETSGGPDTQYF	TGTGCCAGCAGCCAAGAGACTAGCGGGGGGCCAGATACGCAGTATTTT
TRBD1	TRBV5-8	.	TRBJ1-2	CASSSTGSYGYTF	TGTGCCAGCAGCTCGACAGGGAGCTATGGCTACACCTTC
.	TRBV6-4	.	TRBJ1-1	CASSETWYTEAFF	TGTGCCAGCAGTGAGACGTGGTACACTGAAGCTTTCTTT
.	TRBV6-2/TRBV6-3	.	TRBJ2-3	CASSPGGGVSTDTQYF	TGTGCCAGCAGCCCTGGAGGGGGGGTGAGCACAGATACGCAGTATTTT
TRBD1	TRBV9	.	TRBJ1-4	CASSAVGGTANEKLFF	TGTGCCAGCAGCGCCGTCGGAGGGACAGCTAATGAAAAACTGTTTTTT
TRBD1	TRBV7-2	.	TRBJ1-2	CASSLGGQNYGYTF	TGTGCCAGCAGCTTAGGGGGACAGAACTATGGCTACACCTTC
.	TRBV20-1	.	TRBJ1-6	CSASSPQGTNSPLHF	TGCAGTGCTAGTAGTCCTCAGGGGACTAATTCACCCCTCCACTTT
TRBD1	TRBV5-1	.	TRBJ2-7	CASSRTGEHEQYF	TGCGCCAGCAGTCGGACAGGGGAGCACGAGCAGTACTTC
.	TRBV10-3	.	TRBJ2-7	CAISDPRGRQAYEQYF	TGTGCCATCAGTGACCCCCGGGGGCGACAGGCCTACGAGCAGTACTTC
.	TRBV4-1	.	TRBJ2-2	CASSPGAGNTGELFF	TGCGCCAGCAGCCCAGGGGCAGGGAACACCGGGGAGCTGTTTTTT
.	TRBV10-3	.	TRBJ1-2	CAISPGQENYGYTF	TGTGCCATCAGTCCCGGGCAGGAGAACTATGGCTACACCTTC
.	TRBV5-4	.	TRBJ1-6	CASTFEGRTNSPLHF	TGTGCCAGCACCTTTGAGGGACGGACTAATTCACCCCTCCACTTT
.	TRBV28	.	TRBJ1-6	CASSSLQQVLYSPLHF	TGTGCCAGCAGTTCCCTCCAGCAGGTCCTTTATTCACCCCTCCACTTT
.	TRBV24-1	once	TRBJ2-2	CATSVQGIGELFF	TGTGCCACCAGCGTTCAGGGTATCGGGGAGCTGTTTTTT